Sequencing of this TCR beta chain was carried out in a study of blood T cell repertoires in COVID-19. Authors' data handling: Amplification with reference gene primers provided the estimates of nucleated cell counts. The assay was immunoSEQ multiplex PCR, and TCRdb's table has in-frame clones only and misses some. V and J calls plus clone size are reproduced from that table; the DNA served to infer D and trimming. In the table there are about 210,000 clones, 70% to 90% of which are singletons. The CDR3 covers 12 residues. Trimming cost V 10 bases and J 4 bases, with 13 bases left between them. The sequence derives from a woman between 65 and 79 years old with acute or convalescent COVID-19. The source material was peripheral blood. The gene calls are TRBV12-3 or TRBV12-4 and TRBJ1-1; D possibly corresponds to TRBD1 (6 bases). The CDR3 region is CATRDTSTEAFF. CDR3 nucleotide sequence: TGTGCCACCCGGGACACAAGCACTGAAGCTTTCTTT.